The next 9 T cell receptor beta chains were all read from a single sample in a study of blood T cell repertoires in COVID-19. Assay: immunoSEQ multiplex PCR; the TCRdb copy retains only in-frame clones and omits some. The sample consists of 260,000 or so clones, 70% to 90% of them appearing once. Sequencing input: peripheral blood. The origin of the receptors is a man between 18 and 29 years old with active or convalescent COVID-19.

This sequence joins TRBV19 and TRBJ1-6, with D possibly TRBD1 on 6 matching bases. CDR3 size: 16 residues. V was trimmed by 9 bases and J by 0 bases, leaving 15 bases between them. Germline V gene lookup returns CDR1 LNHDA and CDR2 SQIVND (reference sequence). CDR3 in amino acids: CASLDSPSSYNSPLHF. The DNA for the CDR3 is TGTGCCAGCCTGGACAGTCCGAGCTCCTATAATTCACCCCTCCACTTT.

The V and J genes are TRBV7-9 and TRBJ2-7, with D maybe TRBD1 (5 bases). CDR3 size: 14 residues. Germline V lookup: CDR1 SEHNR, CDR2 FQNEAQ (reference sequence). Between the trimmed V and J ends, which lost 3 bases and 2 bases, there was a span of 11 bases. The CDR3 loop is CASSFYRNPYEQYF. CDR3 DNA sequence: TGTGCCAGCAGCTTCTACAGGAACCCCTACGAGCAGTACTTC.

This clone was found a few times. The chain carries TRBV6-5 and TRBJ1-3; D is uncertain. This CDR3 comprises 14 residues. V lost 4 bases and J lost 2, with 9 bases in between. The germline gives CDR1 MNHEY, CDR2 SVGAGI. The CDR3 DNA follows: TGTGCCAGCAGTTTGGGCCTTCCTGGAAACACCATATATTTT. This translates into CASSLGLPGNTIYF.

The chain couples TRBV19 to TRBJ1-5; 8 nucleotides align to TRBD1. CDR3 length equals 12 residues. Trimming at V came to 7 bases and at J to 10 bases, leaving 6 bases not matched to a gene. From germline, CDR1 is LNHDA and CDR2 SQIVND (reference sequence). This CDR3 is CASKQGTGPQHF. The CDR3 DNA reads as TGTGCCAGTAAACAGGGGACAGGTCCCCAGCATTTT.

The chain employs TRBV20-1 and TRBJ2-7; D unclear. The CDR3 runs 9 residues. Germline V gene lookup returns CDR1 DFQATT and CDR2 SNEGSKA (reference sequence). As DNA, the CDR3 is TGCAGAATCGAGAACGAGCAGTACTTC. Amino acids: CRIENEQYF.

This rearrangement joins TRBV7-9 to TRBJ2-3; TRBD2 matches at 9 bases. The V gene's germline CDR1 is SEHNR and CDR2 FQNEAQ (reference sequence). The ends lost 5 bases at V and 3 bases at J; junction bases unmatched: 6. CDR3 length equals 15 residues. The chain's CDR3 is CASSIVAGETDTQYF. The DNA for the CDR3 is TGTGCCAGCAGCATAGTAGCGGGGGAGACAGATACGCAGTATTTT.

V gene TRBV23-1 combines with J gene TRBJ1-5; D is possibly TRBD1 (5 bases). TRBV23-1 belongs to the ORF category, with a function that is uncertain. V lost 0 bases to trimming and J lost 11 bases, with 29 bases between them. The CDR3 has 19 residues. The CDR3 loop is CASSQSSSRGTLLEEAQHF. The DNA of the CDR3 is TGCGCCAGCAGTCAATCCAGTAGCCGGGGGACGCTCTTAGAAGAGGCCCAGCATTTT.

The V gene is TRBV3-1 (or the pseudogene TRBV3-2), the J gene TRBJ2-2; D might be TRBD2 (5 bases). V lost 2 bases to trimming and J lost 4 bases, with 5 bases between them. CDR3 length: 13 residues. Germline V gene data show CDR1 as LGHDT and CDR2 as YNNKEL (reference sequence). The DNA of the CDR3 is TGTGCCAGCAGCCAAACTAGCACCGGGGAGCTGTTTTTT. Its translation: CASSQTSTGELFF.

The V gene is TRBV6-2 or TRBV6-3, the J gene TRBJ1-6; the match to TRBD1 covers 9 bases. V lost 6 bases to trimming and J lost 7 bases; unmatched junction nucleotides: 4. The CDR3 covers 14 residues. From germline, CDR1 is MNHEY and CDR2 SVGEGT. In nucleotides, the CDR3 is TGTGCCAGCAGCCTGACAGGGGGGAATTCACCCCTCCACTTT. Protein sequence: CASSLTGGNSPLHF.